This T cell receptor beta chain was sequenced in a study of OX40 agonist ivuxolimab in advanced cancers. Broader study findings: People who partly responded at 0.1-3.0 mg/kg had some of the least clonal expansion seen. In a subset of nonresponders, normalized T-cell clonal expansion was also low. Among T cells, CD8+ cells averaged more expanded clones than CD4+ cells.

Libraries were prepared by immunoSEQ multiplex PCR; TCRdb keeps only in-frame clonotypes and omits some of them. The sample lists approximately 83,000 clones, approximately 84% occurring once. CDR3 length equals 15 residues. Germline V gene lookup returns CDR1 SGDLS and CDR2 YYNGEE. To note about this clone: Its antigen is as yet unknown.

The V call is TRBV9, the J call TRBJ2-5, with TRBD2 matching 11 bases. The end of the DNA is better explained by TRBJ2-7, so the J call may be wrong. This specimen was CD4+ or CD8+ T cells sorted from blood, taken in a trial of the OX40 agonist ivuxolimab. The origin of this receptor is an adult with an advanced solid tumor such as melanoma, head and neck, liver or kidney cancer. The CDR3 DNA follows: TGTGCCAGCAGCCCGGGACTAGCGGATGCCTACGAGCAGTACTTC. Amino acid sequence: CASSPGLADAYEQYF.